Sequencing of this T cell receptor (beta chain) was carried out in a study of T-cell memory formation after mild COVID-19. Across the whole study: The two donors had largely donor-specific TCR clusters.

This clonotype was counted ten times or more. Antigen unknown. TCRdb recomputed calls from the 5' RACE reads with MiXCR, one row per CDR3 protein. The sample records approximately 190,000 distinct CDR3 sequences, around 16% being singletons. Study-level results: The finding that pre-infection memory included some responding clones suggested that cross-reactive memory joined. Second-wave clones reaching peak frequency on day 37 lacked confirmed SARS-CoV-2 specificity.

This CDR3 is built from 14 residues. Germline V gene lookup returns CDR1 SGHRS and CDR2 YFSETQ. The ends were cut back, 0 bases at V and 1 base at J, with 5 bases in the middle. The TCR comes from an adult woman who had mild COVID-19 (a few samples of this study predate the infection). Cell type and time point are not known. V gene TRBV5-1 combines with J gene TRBJ2-4, with D hard to call. Sequenced input: PBMCs or a T cell subset sorted from them (not recorded which). This CDR3 is CASSLAEAKNIQYF. The DNA of the CDR3 is TGCGCCAGCAGCTTGGCCGAGGCCAAAAACATTCAGTACTTC.